The entry that follows covers one TCR beta chain sequence. Its antigen is still unknown. The record has no base qualities; no much larger clone is one base away. Explained via the paper, the time point label denotes: around 25 months on ibrutinib. For TCR beta library preparation, approximately 2 micrograms of genomic DNA was extracted from cryopreserved PBMCs. Longitudinal blood samples from CLL patients on ibrutinib monotherapy were analyzed using high-throughput TCR beta sequencing. The patients were enrolled in a single-center, open-label phase 2 trial of ibrutinib monotherapy. V is clipped by 4 bases and J by 0 bases, and the sequence between their germline boundaries is 17 bases long. The CDR3 spans 17 residues, from the cysteine through the phenylalanine. Only the CDR3 part of the read is kept: 51 bases, read in frame from the first base. Via the germline V gene, CDR1 is SGDLS and CDR2 YYNGEE.

This sample is drawn from a study of cytotoxic CD8 clonotypes in ibrutinib-treated CLL (dated by TCRdb to about 2021). Notes on the research overall: The cohort had about a dozen relapsed/refractory and more than 14 treatment-naive patients; fewer than 18 were IGHV unmutated. Partial responses were observed in roughly 24 patients and complete responses in 2; after a median follow-up of around 64 months, remission was maintained in 14 patients and progression was observed in 12. The response samples were drawn at a median of around eleven months into treatment, with a range of about 6 to 36 months. Samples averaged approximately 260,000 productive templates and approximately 100,000 productive rearrangements. Of the approximately 86 people in the trial, 26 had longitudinal samples available. Cryopreserved peripheral blood mononuclear cells were collected at three points: before therapy, at response, and at either sustained remission or disease progression. All remission and progressive disease samples were collected while patients were still receiving ibrutinib. What the work shows at the level of the full study, not this receptor alone: At baseline, clonality was higher than in age-matched healthy donors and showed a strong correlation with circulating CD8+ T-cell counts. Public clonotypes were rare and either contracted or stayed stable during treatment, and the rise in clonality at ibrutinib response reflected the expansion of private clonotypes. Sustained-remission and progressing patients did not have matched sampling times, and lymph node repertoires were not examined. Clonality rose at ibrutinib response, remained stable during sustained remission, and dropped back toward baseline at progression.

Each clonotype received, on average, about 9.7x coverage in deep resolution sequencing performed on a MiSeq, where the target depth lay between 1 in 1 million and 1 in 200,000 T cells. TCR beta libraries were generated with the immunoSEQ hsTCRB Kit. In the paper's pipeline: ImmunoSEQ Data Assistant and ImmunoSEQ Analyzer were used for data analysis, and V, D and J genes were assigned according to IMGT definitions. Clonality, with values ranging from 0 to 1, was calculated as one minus the normalized Shannon entropy of productive rearrangement frequencies. Only overrepresented clonotypes making up at least 0.05% of each patient's repertoire were included in the public clonotype analysis. About a dozen repertoires from age-matched healthy donors, obtained from immuneACCESS, served as clonality controls. Sourced from immuneACCESS, this table was stored by TCRdb with only in-frame sequences that have V and J called. A share of the clones is absent; for the studies checked, an unresolved V gene accounts for under half, and the remainder has no known explanation. V, J and clone size are those of that table, while D and trimming were read from the DNA. The sample table shows more than 200,000 clones, and less than 75% are seen once. The ten largest make up approximately 15% of the sample.

The TCR originated in a human donor with chronic lymphocytic leukemia. The V and J genes are TRBV9 and TRBJ2-1; matching of 5 bases hints at TRBD2 as the D gene. The sample in question was PBMCs, obtained after 24 months of ibrutinib treatment. The CDR3 protein is CASSLGGGLSSYNEQFF. The nucleotides are TGTGCCAGCAGCCTCGGTGGCGGGCTAAGCTCCTACAATGAGCAGTTCTTC.